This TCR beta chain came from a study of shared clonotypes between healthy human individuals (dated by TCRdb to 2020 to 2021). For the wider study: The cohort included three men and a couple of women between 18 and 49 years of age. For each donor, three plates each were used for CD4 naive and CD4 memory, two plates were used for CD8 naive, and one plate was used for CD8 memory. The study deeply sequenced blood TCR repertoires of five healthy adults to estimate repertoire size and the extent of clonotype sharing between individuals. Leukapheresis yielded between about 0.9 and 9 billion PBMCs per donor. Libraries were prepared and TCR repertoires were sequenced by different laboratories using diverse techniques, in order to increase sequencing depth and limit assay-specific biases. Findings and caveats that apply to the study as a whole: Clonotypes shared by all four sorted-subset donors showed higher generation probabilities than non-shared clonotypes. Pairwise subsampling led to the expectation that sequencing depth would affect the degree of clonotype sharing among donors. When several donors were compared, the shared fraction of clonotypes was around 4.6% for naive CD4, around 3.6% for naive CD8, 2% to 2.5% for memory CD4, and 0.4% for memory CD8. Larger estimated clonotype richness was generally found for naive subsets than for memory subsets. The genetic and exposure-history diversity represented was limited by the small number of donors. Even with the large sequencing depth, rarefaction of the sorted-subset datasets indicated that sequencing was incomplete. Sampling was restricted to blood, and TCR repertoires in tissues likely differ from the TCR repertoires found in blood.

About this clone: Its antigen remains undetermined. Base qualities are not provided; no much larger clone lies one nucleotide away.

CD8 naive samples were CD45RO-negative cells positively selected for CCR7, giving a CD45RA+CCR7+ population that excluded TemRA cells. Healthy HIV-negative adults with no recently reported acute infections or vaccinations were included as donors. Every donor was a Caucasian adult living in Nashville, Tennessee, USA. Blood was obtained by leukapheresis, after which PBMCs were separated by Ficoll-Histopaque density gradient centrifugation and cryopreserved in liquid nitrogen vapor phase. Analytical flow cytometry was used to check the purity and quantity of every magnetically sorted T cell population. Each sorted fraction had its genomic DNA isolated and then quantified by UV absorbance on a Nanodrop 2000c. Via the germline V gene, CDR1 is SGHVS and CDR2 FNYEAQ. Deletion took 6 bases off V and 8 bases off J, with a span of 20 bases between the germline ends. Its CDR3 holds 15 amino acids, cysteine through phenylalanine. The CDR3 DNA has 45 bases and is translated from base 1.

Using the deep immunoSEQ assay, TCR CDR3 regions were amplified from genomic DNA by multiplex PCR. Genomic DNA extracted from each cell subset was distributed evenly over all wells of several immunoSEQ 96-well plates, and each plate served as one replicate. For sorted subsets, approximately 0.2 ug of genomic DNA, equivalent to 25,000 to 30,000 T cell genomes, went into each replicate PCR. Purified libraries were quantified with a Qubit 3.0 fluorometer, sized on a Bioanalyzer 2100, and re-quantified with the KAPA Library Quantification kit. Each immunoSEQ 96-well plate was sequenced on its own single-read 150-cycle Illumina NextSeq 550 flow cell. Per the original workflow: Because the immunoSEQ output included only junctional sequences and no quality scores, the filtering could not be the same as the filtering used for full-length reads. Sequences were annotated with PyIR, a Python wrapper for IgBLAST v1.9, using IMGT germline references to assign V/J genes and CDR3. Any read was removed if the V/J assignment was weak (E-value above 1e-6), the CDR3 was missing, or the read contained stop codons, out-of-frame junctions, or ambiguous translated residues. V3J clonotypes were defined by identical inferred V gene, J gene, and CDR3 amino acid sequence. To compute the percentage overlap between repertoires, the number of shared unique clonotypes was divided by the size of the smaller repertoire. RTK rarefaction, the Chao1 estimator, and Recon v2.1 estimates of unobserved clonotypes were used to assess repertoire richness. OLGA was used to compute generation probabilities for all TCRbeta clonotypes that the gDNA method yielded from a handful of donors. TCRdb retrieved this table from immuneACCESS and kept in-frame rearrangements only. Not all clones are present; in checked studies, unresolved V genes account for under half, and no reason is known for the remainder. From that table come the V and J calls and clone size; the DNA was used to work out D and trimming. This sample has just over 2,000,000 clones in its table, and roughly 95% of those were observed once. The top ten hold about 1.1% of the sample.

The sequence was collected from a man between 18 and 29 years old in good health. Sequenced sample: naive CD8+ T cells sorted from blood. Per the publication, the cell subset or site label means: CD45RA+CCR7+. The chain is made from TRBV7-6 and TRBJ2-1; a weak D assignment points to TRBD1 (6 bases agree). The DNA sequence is TGTGCCAGCAGACCGCAGGGGCTAGGAGGACATGAGCAGTTCTTC. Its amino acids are CASRPQGLGGHEQFF.